These 7 T cell receptor beta chains were all obtained from the same sample, sequenced in a study of T-cell reconstitution after alpha-beta-depleted transplantation in children. TCRbeta library construction was performed incorporating unique molecular identifiers. TCRdb passed the PCR reads through MiXCR, listing each CDR3 protein once. The sample lists about 500,000 distinct CDR3 sequences; about 31% were seen once. This material consisted of PBMCs from the stem cell graft donor, taken from the stem cell graft. These receptor sequences come from a human donor who donated a stem cell graft to a child with aplastic anemia.

The V and J genes are TRBV6-1 and TRBJ1-1; D is unclear. V was cut by 6 bases and J by 5 bases, with 19 bases left in between. The CDR3 covers 15 residues. Germline loops: CDR1 MNHNS, CDR2 SASEGT. This CDR3 reads CASSPAQFFVTEAFF. The CDR3 DNA sequence: TGTGCCAGCAGCCCGGCCCAGTTTTTCGTGACTGAAGCTTTCTTT.

V gene TRBV14 combines with J gene TRBJ1-3, with D unresolved. Germline CDR1 is SGHDN and CDR2 is FVKESK. V was pared by 4 bases and J by 0 bases, with 22 bases between. The CDR3 is 19 amino acids. The CDR3 region is CASSRRLPGQMGSGNTIYF. CDR3 in DNA: TGTGCCAGCAGCCGGAGGCTCCCGGGCCAGATGGGCTCTGGAAACACCATATATTTT. Using reference TRBV14 and TRBJ1-3 for the parts outside the CDR3, the full variable domain is EAGVTQFPSHSVIEKGQTVTLRCDPISGHDNLYWYRRVMGKEIKFLLHFVKESKQDESGMPNNRFLAERTGGTYSTLKVQPAELEDSGVYFCASSRRLPGQMGSGNTIYFGEGSWLTVV.

The V and J genes are TRBV20-1 and TRBJ2-7; the D gene is possibly TRBD1 (6 bases). This CDR3 has 11 residues. V lost 3 bases and J 6 bases, leaving 9 bases between the germline ends. Germline values: CDR1 DFQATT, CDR2 SNEGSKA (reference sequence). The CDR3 DNA reads TGCAGTGCTAGTTCAGGGGTCGAGCAGTACTTC. It encodes CSASSGVEQYF.

This clonotype came up a few times. J is TRBJ2-3 and V is TRBV12-3 or TRBV12-4, with 12 nucleotides matching TRBD2. With V trimmed by 4 bases and J by 4 bases, 6 bases remained unmatched. CDR3 length: 16 amino acids. The CDR3 is CASSSRLAGVPDTQYF. The DNA of the CDR3 is TGTGCCAGCAGTTCGAGACTAGCGGGAGTCCCAGATACGCAGTATTTT.

This clonotype was counted only a few times. This rearrangement joins TRBV12-3 or TRBV12-4 to TRBJ2-3; 8 bases match TRBD1. With 7 bases clipped from V and 3 bases from J, the junction kept 3 bases outside the gene matches. The CDR3 length is 13 residues. CDR3 sequence reads: CASTTGVTDTQYF. In nucleotides, the CDR3 is TGTGCCAGCACGACAGGGGTAACAGATACGCAGTATTTT.

The chain combines TRBV7-2 with TRBJ2-1, with TRBD2 matching over 7 bases. CDR3 length: 15 residues. The V and J ends lost 2 bases and 4 bases, in that order; junction bases with no gene match: 5. Germline assignment: CDR1 SGHTA and CDR2 FQGNSA. The CDR3 is CASSLWREGYNEQFF. The CDR3, as DNA: TGTGCCAGCAGCTTATGGAGGGAGGGGTACAATGAGCAGTTCTTC.

The chain recombines TRBV23-1 with TRBJ2-7; 7 bases match TRBD2. TRBV23-1 is sorted into the ORF group, with uncertain function. CDR3 length: 20 amino acids. The V gene end was trimmed by 2 bases and the J gene end by 0 bases; junction bases not matched to a gene: 19. CDR3: CASSQPMGRAGPTSSYEQYV. The CDR3 coding sequence is TGCGCCAGCAGTCAACCCATGGGACGAGCGGGACCAACTTCCTCCTACGAGCAGTACGTC.